Described below is a single TCR beta chain sequence and its context. The entry originates in a study of blood T cell repertoires in COVID-19. Study details: Whether acute or convalescent, the COVID-19 samples came from the United States, Italy and Spain.

Study processing details: Using reference gene primer amplification, nucleated cell counts were estimated. TCRdb's copy holds only in-frame clones and misses some; the assay was immunoSEQ multiplex PCR. From that table come the V and J calls and clone size; the DNA was used to work out D and trimming. The data contain tens of thousands of clones, 82% of them seen just once; the ten biggest clones take up around 4.5%. In germline, CDR1 is ENHRY, CDR2 SYGVKD. V was shortened by 5 bases and J by 6 bases, with 18 bases between the two germline ends. This CDR3 spans 15 amino acids. The sequence was collected from a woman in her fifties or sixties with acute or convalescent COVID-19. Sequencing used peripheral blood. The genes are TRBV10-3 and TRBJ2-3, with D possibly TRBD2 on 5 matching bases. The CDR3 sequence is CAISTSGGHGDTQYF. The CDR3 region has the DNA TGTGCCATCAGTACCAGCGGTGGGCATGGGGATACGCAGTATTTT.